The 32 T cell receptor beta chains below come from one sample, sequenced in a study of T cell responses to AZD1222 COVID-19 vaccine. Some clones are missing from TCRdb's copy, which holds only in-frame ones; the method was immunoSEQ multiplex PCR. The sample has tens of thousands of clones, more than 70% seen once. The sequencing used peripheral blood, collected on day 0 of AZD1222 vaccination. These receptors were obtained from an adult in good health.

Here the CDR3 reads CASTGGVSTGGLFF. CDR3 nucleotides: TGCGCCAGCACCGGGGGCGTATCCACAGGAGGACTGTTTTTT. This chain links TRBV5-1 with TRBJ1-4; a possible D gene is TRBD1 (6 bases). The V gene's germline CDR1 is SGHRS and CDR2 YFSETQ. The length of the CDR3 is 14 residues. V lost 6 bases to trimming and J lost 13 bases, with 22 bases between them.

V and J are TRBV13 and TRBJ2-5; 7 bases are shared with TRBD1. The CDR3 is 13 residues long. V lost 3 bases to trimming and J lost 6 bases; unmatched junction nucleotides: 4. Per germline, CDR1 PRHDT and CDR2 FYEKMQ (reference sequence). CDR3 sequence: CASSFNRGKTQYF. The CDR3 bases are TGTGCCAGCAGCTTTAACAGGGGCAAGACCCAGTACTTC.

The J gene is TRBJ2-1, the V gene TRBV20-1; 10 bases align to TRBD2. Germline CDR1 reads DFQATT; CDR2 reads SNEGSKA (reference sequence). The CDR3 consists of 17 residues. The V and J ends lost 3 bases and 4 bases, in that order; junction bases with no gene match: 12. CDR3 protein: CSASRVASGSSYNEQFF. As DNA, the CDR3 is TGCAGTGCTAGTAGGGTGGCTAGCGGGAGCTCATACAATGAGCAGTTCTTC.

This clone was found once. The rearrangement uses TRBV12-5 and TRBJ2-5; TRBD1 agrees at 9 bases. The CDR3 extends over 17 amino acids. CDR1 LGHNT and CDR2 FRNRAP come from the germline V gene. J was trimmed by 5 bases and V by 0 bases; bases with no gene match: 10. The CDR3 reads CASGLVLSRTGDETQYF. The DNA of the CDR3 is TGTGCTAGTGGTTTGGTCCTCTCCCGGACAGGGGACGAGACCCAGTACTTC.

CDR3 protein: CATSDPGTDTQYF. The CDR3 DNA follows: TGTGCCACCAGTGACCCTGGAACAGATACGCAGTATTTT. V is TRBV24-1 and J is TRBJ2-3, with D unresolved. This CDR3 region has 13 residues. V was trimmed by 4 bases and J by 3 bases, leaving 7 bases between them. Germline V gives CDR1 KGHDR, CDR2 SFDVKD.

The rearrangement joins TRBV2 to TRBJ2-5, with 13 nucleotides matching TRBD2. The trim removed 5 bases at V and 4 bases at J, leaving 4 bases unmatched. CDR3 size: 15 residues. Germline V gene lookup returns CDR1 SNHLY and CDR2 FYNNEI. The chain's CDR3 is CASSRTSGSRETQYF. In nucleotides, the CDR3 is TGTGCCAGCAGTCGGACTAGCGGGAGTCGAGAGACCCAGTACTTC.

V gene TRBV5-4 combines with J gene TRBJ1-5; TRBD1 agrees at 7 bases. V lost 4 bases to trimming and J lost 4 bases; unmatched junction nucleotides: 8. Germline loops: CDR1 SGHNT, CDR2 YYREEE (reference sequence). The CDR3 covers 15 residues. In DNA form, the CDR3 reads TGTGCCAGCAGCCTAGGAACAGGGGCAAATCAGCCCCAGCATTTT. Encoded protein: CASSLGTGANQPQHF.

The chain links TRBV28 to TRBJ1-2; 7 bases align to TRBD1. After removal of 9 bases from V and 3 bases from J, the junction contained 10 bases not matched to a gene. The CDR3 runs to 14 residues. Per the germline V gene, CDR1 is MDHEN and CDR2 is SYDVKM. The CDR3 loop is CASSAGDRDYGYTF. CDR3 nucleotide sequence: TGTGCCAGTTCAGCGGGCGACAGGGACTATGGCTACACCTTC.

The chain recombines TRBV23-1 with TRBJ2-7; 9 nucleotides agree with TRBD1. TRBV23-1 is assigned to the ORF class and has an uncertain function. The CDR3 has 17 residues. Losses at the gene ends were 3 bases for V and 2 bases for J; bases not matched to a gene: 11. CDR3 amino acids: CASSHPAGQGFAYEQYF. CDR3 nucleotides: TGCGCCAGCAGTCACCCCGCGGGACAGGGATTCGCCTACGAGCAGTACTTC.

The gene calls are TRBV30 and TRBJ2-3; 7 nucleotides line up with TRBD2. The CDR3 contains 16 residues. The J segment lost 6 bases and the V segment lost 3 bases, leaving 15 bases of the junction unmatched. Looked up from germline, CDR1 is GTSNPN and CDR2 is SVGIG (reference sequence). The CDR3 loop is CAWSPGGSPLSDTQYF. CDR3 in DNA: TGTGCCTGGAGCCCCGGCGGGAGCCCACTGTCGGATACGCAGTATTTT.

CDR3 sequence: CASSYVGAQETQYF. CDR3 DNA: TGTGCCAGCAGTTACGTTGGAGCCCAAGAGACCCAGTACTTC. This rearrangement joins TRBV6-5 to TRBJ2-5; D not certain. CDR1 is MNHEY and CDR2 is SVGAGI in the germline V gene. This CDR3 has 14 amino acids. V gave up 2 bases and J gave up 1 base, with 8 bases separating them.

In its sample, this clone is medium-sized (0.01 to 0.1%). This chain connects TRBV27 to TRBJ2-2, with 14 positions matching TRBD2. V lost 7 bases, J lost 4 bases, and 11 bases stayed unmatched. This CDR3 region has 18 residues. Germline-derived CDR1 and CDR2 are MNHEY and SMNVEV (reference sequence). CDR3 sequence (DNA): TGTGCCAGCACCGAGACTAGCGGGAGGGCAGAGGGCACCGGGGAGCTGTTTTTT. It codes for CASTETSGRAEGTGELFF.

The rearrangement links TRBV3-1 (or the pseudogene TRBV3-2) to TRBJ2-5, with 10 bases lining up with TRBD2. The CDR3 has 16 residues. J gave up 4 bases and V 4 bases, and 9 bases lay outside the gene matches. Per germline, CDR1 LGHDT and CDR2 YNNKEL (reference sequence). The CDR3: CASSPIHSGGTETQYF. CDR3 nucleotides: TGTGCCAGCAGCCCCATTCATAGCGGGGGGACAGAGACCCAGTACTTC.

The genes are TRBV12-3 or TRBV12-4 and TRBJ2-3; D not resolved. The V end lost 2 bases, the J end lost 6 bases, and 6 bases lay between the germline ends. This CDR3 comprises 12 residues. The CDR3 loop is CASSLSADTQYF. DNA for the CDR3: TGTGCCAGCAGTTTATCGGCGGATACGCAGTATTTT.

This chain joins TRBV3-1 (or the pseudogene TRBV3-2) and TRBJ1-6, with D possibly TRBD1 on 5 matching bases. The ends were cut back, 5 bases at V and 1 base at J, with 9 bases in the middle. CDR1 is LGHDT, CDR2 YNNKEL, per germline (reference sequence). The CDR3 runs 15 residues. The CDR3 DNA follows: TGTGCCAGCAGCTCCAGGGTATCCTATAATTCACCCCTCCACTTT. It translates to CASSSRVSYNSPLHF.

This chain uses TRBV27 with TRBJ1-1, with D unclear. The V gene's germline CDR1 is MNHEY and CDR2 SMNVEV (reference sequence). This CDR3 has 13 amino acids. Trimming took off 7 bases at V and 4 bases at J, with 13 bases between the two ends. The CDR3 bases are TGTGCCAGCACCCAGAGGCGCGGCACTGAAGCTTTCTTT. Translation: CASTQRRGTEAFF.

The chain couples TRBV19 to TRBJ2-7; 7 nucleotides match TRBD1. The junction had 8 bases not matched to a gene; V was cut back by 9 bases and J by 3 bases. The CDR3 is 13 amino acids. Germline loops: CDR1 LNHDA, CDR2 SQIVND (reference sequence). CDR3 DNA sequence: TGTGCCAGCAGCGACAGGGCGGGCTACGAGCAGTACGTC. This translates into CASSDRAGYEQYV.

V is TRBV5-1 and J is TRBJ1-4; D perhaps matches TRBD1 (5 bases). CDR3 size: 15 residues. V dropped 7 bases and J dropped 0 bases, with 13 bases sitting between them. CDR1 is SGHRS and CDR2 is YFSETQ in the germline V gene. The CDR3 sequence: CASGARGATNEKLFF. The CDR3 bases are TGCGCCAGCGGGGCCCGGGGGGCAACTAATGAAAAACTGTTTTTT.

This chain uses TRBV5-1 with TRBJ1-1; 7 positions match TRBD1. Losses at the gene ends were 4 bases for V and 4 bases for J; bases not matched to a gene: 10. CDR3 length equals 15 residues. In germline, CDR1 is SGHRS, CDR2 YFSETQ. In DNA, the CDR3 is TGCGCCAGCAGCCGGGGCCGCGACAGGGTCACTGAAGCTTTCTTT. Translated: CASSRGRDRVTEAFF.

Remarks on this clone: Other DNA sequences in this sample translate to the same CDR3. V gene TRBV6-5 combines with J gene TRBJ1-1; 7 nucleotides match TRBD1. Trimming removed 5 bases from V and 4 bases from J; junction bases left unmatched: 4. The CDR3 is 13 residues long. Germline V lookup: CDR1 MNHEY, CDR2 SVGAGI. The CDR3 loop is CASSPGGGTEAFF. The CDR3 region has the DNA TGTGCCAGCAGTCCAGGGGGGGGCACTGAAGCTTTCTTT.

CDR3 amino acids: CASSSDRQVHYEQYF. As DNA, the CDR3 is TGTGCCAGCAGCTCAGACCGACAGGTCCACTACGAGCAGTACTTC. V usage is TRBV5-5 and J usage is TRBJ2-7, with D perhaps TRBD1 (6 bases). This CDR3 comprises 15 residues. Trimming took off 3 bases at V and 3 bases at J, with 16 bases between the two ends. CDR1 SGHKS and CDR2 YYEKEE come from the germline V gene (reference sequence).

The gene calls are TRBV5-8 and TRBJ2-7; D might be TRBD1 or TRBD2, each matching 5 bases. The CDR3 has 13 residues. In germline, CDR1 is SGHTS, CDR2 YDEGEE. The V gene lost 8 bases and the J gene lost 5 bases, with 17 bases spanning the gap. The CDR3 region has the DNA TGTGCCAGTACGACAGTCCCGAGGGACGAGCAGTACGTC. Its protein product is CASTTVPRDEQYV.

The chain joins TRBV11-2 to TRBJ1-4; no clear D gene. This CDR3 has 14 residues. Looked up from germline, CDR1 is SGHAT and CDR2 is FQNNGV. Trimming shortened V by 7 bases and J by 5 bases, and 14 bases separated the two germline ends. CDR3 in DNA: TGTGCCAGCAACTCGAACCACCAGAATGAAAAACTGTTTTTT. This codes for CASNSNHQNEKLFF. The full variable domain, in which reference TRBV11-2 and TRBJ1-4 provide the parts outside the CDR3, is EAGVAQSPRYKIIEKRQSVAFWCNPISGHATLYWYQQILGQGPKLLIQFQNNGVVDDSQLPKDRFSAERLKGVDSTLKIQPAKLEDSAVYLCASNSNHQNEKLFFGSGTQLSVL.

V gene TRBV7-9 combines with J gene TRBJ2-1, with D possibly being TRBD1 (6 bases). The V gene lost 6 bases and the J gene lost 7 bases, with 10 bases spanning the gap. This CDR3 spans 12 amino acids. Germline V gene lookup returns CDR1 SEHNR and CDR2 FQNEAQ (reference sequence). The DNA for the CDR3 is TGTGCCAGCAGATTGCAGGGGAATGAGCAGTTCTTC. Translation: CASRLQGNEQFF.

The chain uses TRBV5-1 and TRBJ2-1, with D possibly TRBD2 on 6 matching bases. V lost 3 bases and J 5 bases, leaving 12 bases between the germline ends. In germline, CDR1 is SGHRS, CDR2 YFSETQ. The CDR3 sequence is 14 residues long. The CDR3 DNA is TGCGCCAGCAGCTGGGGGGAGCGAAACAATGAGCAGTTCTTC. It codes for CASSWGERNNEQFF.

The gene calls are TRBV15 and TRBJ2-5; 10 bases agree with TRBD2. The J segment lost 6 bases and the V segment lost 5 bases, leaving 6 bases of the junction unmatched. The CDR3 extends over 14 amino acids. CDR1 and CDR2 (germline): LNHNV, YYDKDF (reference sequence). The CDR3 DNA reads as TGTGCCACCAGCTTAGCGGGAGGCGGCCAGACCCAGTACTTC. Protein: CATSLAGGGQTQYF. The entire variable domain, with the rest obtained from reference TRBV15 and TRBJ2-5, is as follows: DAMVIQNPRYQVTQFGKPVTLSCSQTLNHNVMYWYQQKSSQAPKLLFHYYDKDFNNEADTPDNFQSRRPNTSFCFLDIRSPGLGDTAMYLCATSLAGGGQTQYFGPGTRLLVL.

The gene calls are TRBV9 and TRBJ1-1; 10 bases align to TRBD1. This CDR3 is 15 amino acids long. Germline V gene lookup returns CDR1 SGDLS and CDR2 YYNGEE. V gave up 4 bases and J gave up 3 bases; unmatched junction bases: 6. The CDR3 nucleotides are TGTGCCAGCAGCACACAGACAGGGGGCGACACTGAAGCTTTCTTT. It codes for CASSTQTGGDTEAFF.

This chain uses TRBV9 with TRBJ2-1; unclear D gene. Germline V gives CDR1 SGDLS, CDR2 YYNGEE. The CDR3 runs 15 residues. Trimming stripped 4 bases from V and 4 bases from J, with 15 bases between. CDR3 nucleotide sequence: TGTGCCAGCAGCCCCTCGGCTGGAACTTACAATGAGCAGTTCTTC. This translates into CASSPSAGTYNEQFF.

The sample holds one count of this clone. This chain uses TRBV28 with TRBJ1-1; D remains ambiguous. The CDR3 is made up of 15 amino acids. Germline loops: CDR1 MDHEN, CDR2 SYDVKM. The V gene lost 4 bases and the J gene lost 1 base, with 13 bases spanning the gap. CDR3 bases: TGTGCCAGCAGTTCGTACTCGGTCCCGAACACTGAAGCTTTCTTT. Translation gives CASSSYSVPNTEAFF. The complete variable domain, with remaining parts taken from reference TRBV28 and TRBJ1-1, reads DVKVTQSSRYLVKRTGEKVFLECVQDMDHENMFWYRQDPGLGLRLIYFSYDVKMKEKGDIPEGYSVSREKKERFSLILESASTNQTSMYLCASSSYSVPNTEAFFGQGTRLTVV.

The rearrangement links TRBV7-3 to TRBJ2-1; 8 bases map to TRBD2. J lost 3 bases, V lost 5 bases, and 6 bases had no gene match. Germline V CDR1 and CDR2: SGHTA, FQGTGA. There are 15 residues in the CDR3. CDR3 coding DNA: TGTGCCAGCAGCCCCCTGCTAGCGGGCTACAATGAGCAGTTCTTC. Protein sequence: CASSPLLAGYNEQFF.

The V gene is TRBV6-5, the J gene TRBJ1-5; possibly TRBD1 for D (5 bases). V was clipped by 6 bases and J by 7 bases, with 16 bases between them. Germline loops: CDR1 MNHEY, CDR2 SVGAGI. The CDR3 is 14 amino acids. The CDR3: CASSLDGGPQPQHF. DNA for the CDR3: TGTGCCAGCAGCCTTGATGGGGGTCCCCAGCCCCAGCATTTT.

The chain has TRBV5-6 and TRBJ1-1, with a weak D call TRBD1 (5 bases). This CDR3 has 15 amino acids. The germline CDR1 and CDR2 sequences are SGHDT and YYEEEE. Between the trimmed V and J ends, which lost 4 bases and 0 bases, there was a span of 13 bases. CDR3 amino acids: CASSRGRRVNTEAFF. The DNA of the CDR3 is TGTGCCAGCAGCAGGGGCCGAAGGGTGAACACTGAAGCTTTCTTT.